Described below is a single T cell receptor beta chain sequence and its context. This clone appeared a single time. Its cognate antigen has yet to be identified. Base qualities are not at hand, and no much larger clone is one base apart. The sample contains more than one DNA sequence encoding this CDR3. CD8 naive samples were obtained by positive selection for CCR7 among CD45RO-negative cells, yielding a CD45RA+CCR7+ population from which TemRA cells were excluded. Healthy HIV-negative adults with no recently reported acute infections or vaccinations were included as donors. All donors were Caucasian adults living in Nashville, Tennessee, USA. Blood was obtained by leukapheresis, after which PBMCs were separated by Ficoll-Histopaque density gradient centrifugation and cryopreserved in liquid nitrogen vapor phase. Purity and quantity of every magnetically sorted T cell population were checked by analytical flow cytometry. Genomic DNA was isolated from each sorted fraction and quantified by UV absorbance on a Nanodrop 2000c.

Using the deep immunoSEQ assay, multiplex PCR amplified TCR CDR3 regions from genomic DNA. For each cell subset, the extracted genomic DNA was distributed evenly across all wells of several immunoSEQ 96-well plates, and each plate served as one replicate. For sorted subsets, each replicate PCR was loaded with 200 ng genomic DNA, equivalent to approximately 33,000 T cell genomes. The purified libraries were quantified using a Qubit 3.0 fluorometer, sized with a Bioanalyzer 2100, and then quantified again using the KAPA Library Quantification kit. Every immunoSEQ 96-well plate was sequenced on a dedicated single-read 150-cycle Illumina NextSeq 550 flow cell. In the paper's pipeline: The immunoSEQ output contained only junctional sequences without quality scores, so filtering could not match that applied to full-length reads. To assign V/J genes and CDR3, sequences were annotated against IMGT germline references using PyIR, a Python wrapper for IgBLAST v1.9. Any read was removed if the V/J assignment was weak (E-value above 1e-6), the CDR3 was missing, or the read contained stop codons, out-of-frame junctions, or ambiguous translated residues. V3J clonotypes were defined by identical inferred V gene, J gene, and CDR3 amino acid sequence. The percentage overlap between two repertoires was calculated by dividing the number of shared unique clonotypes by the size of the smaller repertoire. Richness of each repertoire was evaluated using RTK rarefaction, the Chao1 estimator, and Recon v2.1 estimates of unobserved clonotypes. For all TCRbeta clonotypes obtained by the gDNA method from several donors, generation probabilities were computed with OLGA. TCRdb limited this immuneACCESS table to in-frame rearrangements with V and J called. A share of clones is missing; checked studies link under half to unresolved V genes, and the rest is unexplained. V and J calls and clone size come straight from that table; D and trimming were deduced from the DNA. In all, the sample holds about 1,800,000 clones, and less than 95% of those were seen once. Of the sample, approximately 1% is held by the ten largest clones.

The sample belongs to a study of shared clonotypes between healthy human individuals (dated by TCRdb to 2019 to 2021). Some background on the complete study: The cohort comprised a couple of women and a few men aged 18 to 49 years. Per donor, leukapheresis produced somewhere between about 0.8 and 9 billion PBMCs. To estimate repertoire size and how much clonotype sharing occurs between individuals, the study deeply sequenced the blood TCR repertoires of 4 to 6 healthy adults. To increase sequencing depth and limit assay-specific biases, different laboratories used diverse techniques to prepare libraries and sequence TCR repertoires. For each donor, CD4 naive and CD4 memory were each given three plates, CD8 naive was given two plates, and CD8 memory was given one plate. Beyond this particular receptor, the publication reports: Larger estimated clonotype richness was generally found for naive subsets than for memory subsets. Based on pairwise subsampling, the degree of clonotype sharing among donors was expected to be affected by sequencing depth. When a few donors were compared, the shared fraction of clonotypes was about 5.5% for naive CD4, around 3.5% for naive CD8, roughly 2.5% for memory CD4, and approximately 0.4% for memory CD8. Sampling was restricted to blood, and TCR repertoires in tissues likely differ from the TCR repertoires found in blood. The genetic and exposure-history diversity represented was limited by the small number of donors. Higher generation probabilities were observed for clonotypes shared by all four sorted-subset donors than for non-shared clonotypes. Rarefaction of sorted-subset datasets indicated incomplete sequencing despite the large sequencing depth.

Source material: naive CD8+ T cells sorted from blood. The meaning of the sample's cell subset or site label: CD45RA+CCR7+. The TCR was taken from a man between 18 and 29 years old in good health.

The sequenced DNA is TGCGCCAGCAGCCCAGGACTGCACTACGAGCAGTACTTC. Its coded protein is CASSPGLHYEQYF. The V gene is TRBV4-3 and the J gene is TRBJ2-7, and the D gene may be TRBD2, 5 bases matching. The CDR1 and CDR2 encoded by the germline V gene are LGHNA and YSLEER. Cut back by 4 bases and 3 bases, the V and J ends lie 10 bases apart. The CDR3, from cysteine to phenylalanine, totals 13 residues. The retained sequence is limited to the CDR3, 39 bases, with the frame set at the first base.